This T cell receptor (beta chain) was sequenced for a study of tumor and adjacent non-tumor tissue in lung cancer. In the study overall: Aged about 31 to 76 years, patients included 9 to 11 men and roughly five women with stage I to III disease.

This sample's RNA came from whole unsorted tissue. Chemotherapy-naive patients with new lung cancer underwent thoracic surgery in China, August–late 2014. The CDR3 length is 16 residues. Germline V gene data show CDR1 as SGDLS and CDR2 as YYNGEE. V shed 4 bases, J shed 3 bases, and the junction held 10 bases outside the gene matches. Three rounds of nested PCR, following a modified ARM-PCR protocol, produced the TCRbeta library. TCRdb re-analysed the multiplex PCR reads in MiXCR, keeping a single row per CDR3 protein. The sample lists about 120,000 distinct CDR3 sequences, about 87% occurring once. Points on this clonotype: Antigen: not known.

Overall study results and limits: Significantly higher TCR diversity was found in tumor than normal lung. Tumor repertoires had a smaller top 100 clone share than normal lung.

The receptor comes from a man in his sixties or seventies with non-small cell lung cancer. This sequence joins TRBV9 and TRBJ2-7, with 10 nucleotides matching TRBD2. Sequencing was performed on lung tumor tissue. CDR3 DNA: TGTGCCAGCAGCCCGACATCAACTAGCGGGAACTACGAGCAGTACTTC. This sequence encodes CASSPTSTSGNYEQYF.